Each of the 13 T cell receptor beta chains below was sequenced from the same sample in a study of prognosis after radiotherapy for stage I lung cancer. The authors amplified TCR beta CDR3 from genomic DNA using two-round multiplex PCR. Primers specific to each TRBV and TRBJ gene were used in first-round PCR. TCRdb independently ran MiXCR on the multiplex PCR reads; one entry per CDR3 protein. The sample contains about 14,000 distinct CDR3 sequences, 55% to 70% of which appear only once. The sequences come from PBMCs, collected before or after stereotactic body radiation therapy (not recorded which). These TCRs come from a donor at least 50 years old with non-small cell lung cancer.

As concerns this clonotype: Being one base from a much bigger clone, this may be a read error. The gene calls are TRBV28 and TRBJ2-4; 8 bases agree with TRBD2. Germline V gene data show CDR1 as MDHEN and CDR2 as SYDVKM. The CDR3 sequence is 16 residues long. The CDR3 loop is CAISSGGAQVKNIQYF. In DNA form, the CDR3 reads TGTGCCATCAGTTCCGGGGGGGCGCAGGTCAAAAACATTCAGTACTTC.

In nucleotides, the CDR3 is TGTGCCACCGCGGGACAGGGCAATCAGCCCCAGCATTTT. It encodes CATAGQGNQPQHF. The rearrangement uses TRBV19 and TRBJ1-5; 8 bases line up with TRBD1. Germline CDR1 LNHDA, CDR2 SQIVND (reference sequence). With V trimmed by 10 bases and J by 2 bases, 4 bases remained unmatched. This CDR3 has 13 amino acids.

In this sample, this clonotype is medium-sized. The chain couples TRBV20-1 to TRBJ2-3; D not resolved. CDR3 length: 9 residues. V was pared by 5 bases and J by 6 bases, with 3 bases between. CDR1 and CDR2 (germline): DFQATT, SNEGSKA (reference sequence). CDR3 bases: TGCAGTGCTGGGGATACGCAGTATTTT. Translated, it gives CSAGDTQYF.

Only one count was recorded for this clonotype. This likely came from a read error, as a far larger clone is one base away. The rearrangement uses TRBV6-4 and TRBJ2-1, with D possibly TRBD2 on 6 matching bases. Per germline, CDR1 MRHNA and CDR2 SNTAGT. The V gene lost 5 bases and the J gene lost 3 bases, with 20 bases spanning the gap. The CDR3 consists of 17 residues. The CDR3 is CASSCSPPEGLYNEQFF. CDR3 nucleotides: TGTGCCAGCAGTTGCTCACCCCCGGAGGGGCTCTACAATGAGCAGTTCTTC.

In its sample, this clonotype was seen once. The chain joins TRBV12-5 to TRBJ1-3; D might be TRBD1 (5 bases). This CDR3 comprises 14 residues. The V end lost 3 bases, the J end lost 1 base, and 7 bases lay between the germline ends. Per germline, CDR1 LGHNT and CDR2 FRNRAP. The CDR3 nucleotides read TGTGCTAGTGGTTTAAGGGGATCTGGAAACACCATATATTTT. It encodes CASGLRGSGNTIYF.

This chain uses TRBV7-9 with TRBJ2-1; 15 bases line up with TRBD2. V lost 5 bases to trimming and J lost 9 bases; unmatched junction nucleotides: 8. Germline-derived CDR1 and CDR2 are SEHNR and FQNEAQ (reference sequence). The CDR3 runs 16 residues. CDR3 region: CASSPWTSGGVGEQFF. The CDR3 region has the DNA TGTGCCAGCAGCCCATGGACTAGCGGGGGGGTCGGTGAGCAGTTCTTC.

V usage is TRBV7-2 and J usage is TRBJ2-2; the D call may be TRBD1 or TRBD2 (6 bases each). This CDR3 comprises 15 residues. Per the germline V gene, CDR1 is SGHTA and CDR2 is FQGNSA. Between the trimmed V and J ends, which lost 6 bases and 3 bases, there was a span of 14 bases. As DNA, the CDR3 is TGTGCCAGCAGTTACTCGAGGGGGGACACCGGGGAGCTGTTTTTT. Its translation is CASSYSRGDTGELFF.

This clonotype was recorded once. The V and J genes are TRBV10-2 and TRBJ2-7, with D perhaps TRBD1 (5 bases). Germline CDR1 is WSHSY and CDR2 is SAAADI. V was shortened by 6 bases and J by 3 bases, with 12 bases between the two germline ends. This CDR3 is built from 13 residues. The CDR3 DNA is TGCGCCAGCAGGGGGCGCCAGAACTACGAGCAGTACTTC. This gives the protein CASRGRQNYEQYF.

This clonotype was recorded many times. The V call is TRBV2, the J call TRBJ2-5; D is uncertain. The V end was cut by 4 bases, the J end by 5 bases, with 11 bases between. CDR3 size: 13 residues. The germline CDR1 and CDR2 sequences are SNHLY and FYNNEI. CDR3 DNA sequence: TGTGCCAGCAGTGTAGACCATGGGGAGACCCAGTACTTC. It codes for CASSVDHGETQYF.

As concerns this clonotype: Given a much more abundant clone one base away, this may be a read error. This chain uses TRBV27 with TRBJ2-7; D unclear. CDR3 length: 14 residues. Per germline, CDR1 MNHEY and CDR2 SMNVEV (reference sequence). The ends were cut back, 2 bases at V and 3 bases at J, with 11 bases in the middle. CDR3 sequence reads: CASSLESGFYEQYF. The DNA of the CDR3 is TGTGCCAGCAGTTTAGAGTCAGGCTTCTACGAGCAGTACTTC.

This clonotype was seen at least ten times. The chain has TRBV20-1 and TRBJ2-5, with D unresolved. The V and J ends lost 4 bases and 0 bases respectively, with 3 bases between them. The germline V gene has CDR1 DFQATT and CDR2 SNEGSKA (reference sequence). The CDR3 is 11 residues long. The CDR3 nucleotides read TGCAGTGCTACCCACCAAGAGACCCAGTACTTC. Translated, it gives CSATHQETQYF.

Notes on this clonotype: It is likely a read error: a sequence one base away is far more abundant. The chain recombines TRBV12-5 with TRBJ2-5; D is perhaps TRBD2 (5 bases). The CDR3 sequence is 13 residues long. CDR1 and CDR2 (germline): LGHNT, FRNRAP. CDR3 protein: CASAADSYNEHFF. The CDR3 DNA is TGTGCTAGTGCAGCGGACTCCTACAATGAGCATTTCTTC.

The chain links TRBV6-2 or TRBV6-3 to TRBJ1-3; TRBD1 might be the D (5 bases). The CDR3 has 15 residues. Trimming stripped 2 bases from V and 4 bases from J, with 12 bases between. Germline V gene data show CDR1 as MNHEY and CDR2 as SVGEGT. The CDR3 reads CASSYAGTSGNTIYF. The CDR3, as DNA: TGTGCCAGCAGTTACGCCGGGACTTCGGGAAACACCATATATTTT.